This TCR beta chain was observed in a study of T cell repertoires in cytomegalovirus infection. Study details: Indicated by public TCR beta signatures were CMV infection and matching HLA type.

This clonotype was detected a few times. Its antigen is still unknown. Each CDR3 protein gets one entry after TCRdb re-called the reads with MiXCR. The sample contains 150,000 or so distinct CDR3 sequences, roughly 6.5% of which appear only once. Points from the study as a whole: The ex vivo response was dominated by HLA-C-restricted CMV-specific TCR beta clonotypes.

This TCR was sampled from a human donor in good health (CMV status not recorded). Some clones in this sample may be carry-over from other donors' samples. The sample was PBMCs.

The CDR3 is CASSATGGSSEKLFF. DNA of the CDR3: TGCGCCAGCAGCGCTACAGGGGGCTCAAGTGAAAAACTGTTTTTT. V gene TRBV5-1 combines with J gene TRBJ1-4; 9 nucleotides align to TRBD1. Germline-derived CDR1 and CDR2 are SGHRS and YFSETQ. This CDR3 region has 15 residues. Unmatched junction bases numbered 8, after V lost 4 bases and J lost 7 bases.